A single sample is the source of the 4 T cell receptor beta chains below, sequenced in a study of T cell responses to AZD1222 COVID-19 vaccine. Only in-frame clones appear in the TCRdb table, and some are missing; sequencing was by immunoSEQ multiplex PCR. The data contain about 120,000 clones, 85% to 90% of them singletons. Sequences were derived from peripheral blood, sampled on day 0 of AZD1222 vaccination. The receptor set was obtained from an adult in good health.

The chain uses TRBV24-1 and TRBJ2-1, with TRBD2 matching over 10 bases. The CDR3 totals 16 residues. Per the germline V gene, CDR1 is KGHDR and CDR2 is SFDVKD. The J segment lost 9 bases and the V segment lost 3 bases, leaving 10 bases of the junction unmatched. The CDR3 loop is CATSDPPLAGVGEQFF. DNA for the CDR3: TGTGCCACCAGTGATCCCCCCCTAGCGGGAGTTGGTGAGCAGTTCTTC.

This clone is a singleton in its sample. The CDR3 DNA is TGTGCCAGCAGTCAGCGCGGGAAGTACGATGAGCAGTACTTC. The encoded protein is CASSQRGKYDEQYF. This chain uses TRBV28 with TRBJ2-7; perhaps TRBD2 as D (6 bases). In germline, CDR1 is MDHEN, CDR2 SYDVKM. With 5 bases removed from V and 7 bases from J, the gap between germline ends came to 18 bases. This CDR3 has 14 residues.

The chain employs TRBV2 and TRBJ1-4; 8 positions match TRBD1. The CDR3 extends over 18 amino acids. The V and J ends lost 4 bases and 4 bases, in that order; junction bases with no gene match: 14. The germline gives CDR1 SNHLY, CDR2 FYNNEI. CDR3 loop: CASSVWDRLSAYNEKLFF. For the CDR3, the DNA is TGTGCCAGCAGTGTCTGGGACAGGCTTTCTGCCTATAATGAAAAACTGTTTTTT.

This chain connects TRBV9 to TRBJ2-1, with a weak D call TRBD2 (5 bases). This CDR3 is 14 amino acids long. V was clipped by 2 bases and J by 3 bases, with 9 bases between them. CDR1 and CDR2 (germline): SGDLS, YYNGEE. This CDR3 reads CASSVVGDYNEQFF. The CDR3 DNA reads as TGTGCCAGCAGCGTGGTGGGAGACTACAATGAGCAGTTCTTC. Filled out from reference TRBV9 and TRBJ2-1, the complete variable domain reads DSGVTQTPKHLITATGQRVTLRCSPRSGDLSVYWYQQSLDQGLQFLIQYYNGEERAKGNILERFSAQQFPDLHSELNLSSLELGDSALYFCASSVVGDYNEQFFGPGTRLTVL.